The following is a T cell receptor (beta chain) sequence with its context. This clone may be a read error of a much larger clone one base away. The data were obtained in a study of patients and donors after allogeneic stem cell transplantation. The CDR3 contains 13 residues. Germline CDR1 reads SEHNR; CDR2 reads FQNEAQ (reference sequence). V was cut by 0 bases and J by 5 bases, with 5 bases left in between. TCRdb reprocessed the RT-PCR reads with MiXCR, giving one entry per CDR3 protein. The repertoire has some 150,000 distinct CDR3 sequences, over 30% of them found once; the top ten carry 40% to 55%.

The chain uses TRBV7-9 and TRBJ1-5, with no clear D. The TCR was taken from a human donor who was either an allogeneic HSCT recipient or a stem cell or donor lymphocyte infusion donor (not recorded which). It is not recorded whose cells these are; they may come from a transplant donor. The sample comprised blood, either unsorted or a sorted T cell fraction (not recorded which). CDR3 DNA sequence: TGTGCCAGCAGCTTAGCGCGGGATCAGCCCCAGCATTTT. Protein product: CASSLARDQPQHF.